The sequence of this T cell receptor beta chain was determined in a study of T cell responses to AZD1222 COVID-19 vaccine. A word on this clone: Its antigen remains unknown.

Study observations and caveats: Reports indicate that nearly half of spike-specific TCRs are directed at unmutated variant regions. Dominant CD4 TCR responses targeted spike regions 160-218 and 743-854. Donor demographics were predominantly white British with a female majority; clonal diversity may be underestimated.

Repertoires were generated with immunoSEQ multiplex PCR, while TCRdb's copy carries only in-frame clones and drops some. Of around 150,000 clones detected, over 75% appear once; the ten largest clones hold 3.2%. This clonotype originated in an adult who received the AZD1222 COVID-19 vaccine. Material: peripheral blood, obtained 28 days after the second AZD1222 dose.

For the CDR3, the DNA is TGTGCCAGCAGTTTAGAGGGGAGGTACGAGCAGTACTTC. It encodes CASSLEGRYEQYF. The V call is TRBV27, the J call TRBJ2-7; D might be TRBD2 (6 bases). Trimming took 2 bases from V and 4 from J, leaving 9 bases between them. The CDR3 runs to 13 residues. From germline, CDR1 is MNHEY and CDR2 SMNVEV (reference sequence).